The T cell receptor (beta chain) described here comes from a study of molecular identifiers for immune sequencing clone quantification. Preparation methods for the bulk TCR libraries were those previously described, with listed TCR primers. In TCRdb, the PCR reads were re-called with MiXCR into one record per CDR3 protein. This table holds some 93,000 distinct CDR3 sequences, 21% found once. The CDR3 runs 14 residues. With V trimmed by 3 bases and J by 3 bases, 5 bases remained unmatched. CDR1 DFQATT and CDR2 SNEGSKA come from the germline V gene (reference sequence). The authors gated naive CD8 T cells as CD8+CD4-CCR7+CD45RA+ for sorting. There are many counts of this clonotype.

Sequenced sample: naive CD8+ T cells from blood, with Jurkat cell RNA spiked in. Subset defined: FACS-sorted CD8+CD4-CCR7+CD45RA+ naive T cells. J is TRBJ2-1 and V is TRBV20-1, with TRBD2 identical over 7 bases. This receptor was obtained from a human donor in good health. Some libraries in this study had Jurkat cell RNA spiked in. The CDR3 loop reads CSARDSGYYNEQFF. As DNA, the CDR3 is TGCAGTGCTAGGGATAGCGGGTACTACAATGAGCAGTTCTTC.